Listed below are T cell receptor beta chains from one sample, sequenced in a study of blood T cell repertoires in COVID-19. Produced via immunoSEQ multiplex PCR; TCRdb's table is partial and in-frame only. The table shows 70,000 to 95,000 clones, with just over 85% occurring only once. The sequenced sample was peripheral blood. The receptors shown here come from a woman in her seventies with acute or convalescent COVID-19. Each CDR3 is given with its conserved first and last residue. The D gene is left open where the match is weak. Clone size, where shown, is once, few, many, or a class for clones that have expanded.

>TRBD2|TRBV24-1|-|TRBJ2-3
TGTGCCACCAGTGATTTGGGATCCGATGGCGGGAGGTTAACAGATACGCAGTATTTT
CATSDLGSDGGRLTDTQYF
>TRBD2|TRBV7-9|-|TRBJ2-7
TGTGCCAGCAGTCCCGGACTAGCGGCGTACGAGCAGTACTTC
CASSPGLAAYEQYF
>-|TRBV19|-|TRBJ2-7
TGTGCCAGTAGTAAGCTCCGGGGCGAGCAGTACTTC
CASSKLRGEQYF
>TRBD1|TRBV30|-|TRBJ2-7
TGTGCCTGGAGTGTAGGGGGACAGGTCCGTGGGGAGCAGTACTTC
CAWSVGGQVRGEQYF
>-|TRBV5-1|-|TRBJ1-3
TGCGCCAGCAGCTTAGGGGTCGCCGGAAACACCATATATTTT
CASSLGVAGNTIYF
>TRBD1|TRBV11-2|-|TRBJ1-2
TGTGCCAGCAGCATCGGGACAGGAGCTAACTATGGCTACACCTTC
CASSIGTGANYGYTF
>-|TRBV3-1/TRBV3-2|few|TRBJ1-3
TGTGCCAGCAGCCAAAGCGGAGCCTCTGGAAACACCATATATTTT
CASSQSGASGNTIYF
>TRBD2|TRBV13|-|TRBJ2-7
TGTGCCAGCAGTCCCAGCGGGGGGGCGGGGTACGAGCAGTACTTC
CASSPSGGAGYEQYF
>-|TRBV20-1|-|TRBJ1-2
TGCAGTGCTAGAGCAGGGCACGGCTACACCTTC
CSARAGHGYTF
>-|TRBV5-1|-|TRBJ2-2
TGCGCCAGCAGCTTGGCCACTCGATCCACCGGGGAGCTGTTTTTT
CASSLATRSTGELFF
>TRBD1|TRBV5-1|-|TRBJ2-4
TGCGCCAGCAGCTTGGCAGGGACAGGGGGCTTAGCCAAAAACATTCAGTACTTC
CASSLAGTGGLAKNIQYF
>-|TRBV5-1|-|TRBJ1-5
TGCGCCAGCAGTTCCGGGTTTTACAATCAGCCCCAGCATTTT
CASSSGFYNQPQHF
>-|TRBV6-5|once|TRBJ1-5
TGTGCCAGCAGTTATAACGCCTATAGCAATCAGCCCCAGCATTTT
CASSYNAYSNQPQHF
>-|TRBV21-1|-|TRBJ1-5
TGTGCCAGCAACCAAACAAGGGGGTGCAATCAGCCCCAGCATTTT
CASNQTRGCNQPQHF
>-|TRBV3-1/TRBV3-2|-|TRBJ1-6
TGTGCCAGCAGCCAAGGGGTTGGAGATAATTCACCCCTCCACTTT
CASSQGVGDNSPLHF
>-|TRBV18|-|TRBJ1-5
TGTGCCAGCTCATTGGGTCAGGGGAATCAGCCCCAGCATTTT
CASSLGQGNQPQHF
>TRBD2|TRBV30|-|TRBJ2-1
TGTGCCTGGAGTGAGGGCGGGAGTTCCCATGAGCAGTTCTTC
CAWSEGGSSHEQFF
>-|TRBV15|-|TRBJ2-7
TGTGCCACCAGCAGTCCAACCTACGAGCAGTACTTC
CATSSPTYEQYF
>-|TRBV7-6|-|TRBJ1-2
TGTGCCAGCAGCAACCGGACAGTGATCTATGGCTACACCTTC
CASSNRTVIYGYTF
>TRBD2|TRBV24-1|-|TRBJ2-5
TGTGCCACCAGTGATTGGGGGACTAGCGGGGAAGAGACCCAGTACTTC
CATSDWGTSGEETQYF
>TRBD1|TRBV6-1|few|TRBJ1-5
TGTGCCAGCAGTGAGACAGGGGGGTTGATGGGTTATAGCAATCAGCCCCAGCATTTT
CASSETGGLMGYSNQPQHF
>TRBD2|TRBV3-1/TRBV3-2|-|TRBJ2-1
TGTGCCAGCAGTTGGCGGGAGGGCTCCTACAATGAGCAGTTCTTC
CASSWREGSYNEQFF
>TRBD1|TRBV5-8|-|TRBJ1-2
TGTGCCAGCAGTTATATAGGGACAGCGGTTTATGGCTACACCTTC
CASSYIGTAVYGYTF
>-|TRBV24-1|-|TRBJ2-5
TGTGCCACAGGGGACGGCTGGGGGGACCAGTACTTC
CATGDGWGDQYF
>-|TRBV7-6|-|TRBJ2-1
TGTGCCAGCAGCACTATTTTGGATGAGCAGTTCTTC
CASSTILDEQFF
>-|TRBV9|few|TRBJ1-3
TGTGCCAGCAGCGTCCTTAGCTCTGGAAACACCATATATTTT
CASSVLSSGNTIYF